This TCR beta chain was identified during a study of T cell repertoires in cytomegalovirus infection (dated by TCRdb to between 2018 and 2020). Some background on the complete study: Alongside well-studied HLA-B-restricted epitopes, the peptide stimulations were aimed at recently identified HLA-C-restricted CMV epitopes, whose presentation resists viral immunomodulation. Donor HLA type was relevant to the analysis, because carriage of CMV infection together with the matching HLA type was indicated by public TCR beta signatures.

The treatment or condition label here, explained by the study, means: in vitro stimulation with specific CMV peptide epitopes to enrich CMV-specific T cells. Paper-wide results and their limitations: The ex vivo response was dominated by HLA-C-restricted CMV-specific TCR beta clonotypes, which also provided the single most frequent clonotype in two of eight donors. In both this cohort and an independent cohort of 352 donors, the cumulative frequency of public TCR beta family members distinguished carriers of CMV infection plus the relevant HLA type.

This clonotype was seen only a few times. Its antigen is unknown. Per-base qualities were not stored, and no clone one base away is much larger. Sequencing was carried out with an Illumina HiSeq 1500. TCRdb passed the public sequencing reads through fastp at Q25 and MiXCR, retaining productive beta sequences. Each record represents a unique CDR3 protein, reported with the most common genes and DNA among its rows. The sample table contains about 830,000 distinct CDR3 sequences; only one count was recorded for approximately 32% of them. 9.5% to 15% of the sample comes from the top ten. The sequences come from cultured CD8+ T cells from PBMCs, collected from culture after CMV antigen stimulation. The TCR sequence derives from a human donor in good health (CMV status not recorded). Some clones in this sample may be carry-over from other donors' samples.

Here is the DNA: TGTGCCAGCAGTTCGCGGGACAGGGGCCCAGACAATGAGCAGTTCTTC. Translated, this is CASSSRDRGPDNEQFF. Rearrangement joined TRBV7-9 to TRBJ2-1, with 10 bases in between that match TRBD1. CDR1 and CDR2 are drawn from the germline V gene (reference sequence): SEHNR, FQNEAQ. Its CDR3 holds 16 amino acids, cysteine through phenylalanine. Only the CDR3 part of the read is kept: 48 bases, read in frame from the first base. Unmatched junction bases come to 10, with V trimmed by 6 bases and J by 5 bases.